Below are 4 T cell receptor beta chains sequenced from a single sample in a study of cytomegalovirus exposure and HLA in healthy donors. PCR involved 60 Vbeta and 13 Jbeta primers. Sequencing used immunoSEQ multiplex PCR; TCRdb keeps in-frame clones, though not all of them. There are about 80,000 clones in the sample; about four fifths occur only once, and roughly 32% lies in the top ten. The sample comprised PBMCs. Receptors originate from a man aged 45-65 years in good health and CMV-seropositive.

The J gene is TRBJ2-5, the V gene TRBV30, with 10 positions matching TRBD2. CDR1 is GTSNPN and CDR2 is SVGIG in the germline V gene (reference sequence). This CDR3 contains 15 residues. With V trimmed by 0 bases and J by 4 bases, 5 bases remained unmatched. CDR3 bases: TGTGCCTGGAGTGTAGCTAGCGGGAGAACAGAGACCCAGTACTTC. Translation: CAWSVASGRTETQYF.

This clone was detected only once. The CDR3, as DNA: TGTGCCAGCAGTTTAATTCTCAGGGGGTCCGACACTGAAGCTTTCTTT. Its translation: CASSLILRGSDTEAFF. The chain links TRBV27 to TRBJ1-1; 7 positions match TRBD1. The germline V gene encodes CDR1 MNHEY and CDR2 SMNVEV (reference sequence). With V trimmed by 2 bases and J by 3 bases, 9 bases remained unmatched. CDR3 length: 16 residues.

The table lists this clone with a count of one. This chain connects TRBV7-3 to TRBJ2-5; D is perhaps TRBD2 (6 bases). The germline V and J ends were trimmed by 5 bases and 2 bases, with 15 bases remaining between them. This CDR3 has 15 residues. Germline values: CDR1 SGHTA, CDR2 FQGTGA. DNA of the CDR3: TGTGCCAGCAGCGCCACGGCGGGGCCACAAGAGACCCAGTACTTC. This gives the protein CASSATAGPQETQYF.

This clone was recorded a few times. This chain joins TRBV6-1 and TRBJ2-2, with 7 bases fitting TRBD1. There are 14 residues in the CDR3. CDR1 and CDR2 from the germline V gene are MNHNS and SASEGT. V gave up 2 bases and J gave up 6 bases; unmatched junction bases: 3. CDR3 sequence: CASSEPTGPGELFF. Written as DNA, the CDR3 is TGTGCCAGCAGTGAACCGACAGGGCCCGGGGAGCTGTTTTTT.